Here is one T cell receptor beta chain with its context. This sample is drawn from a study of blood T cell repertoires in COVID-19. The germline gives CDR1 MNHNY, CDR2 SVGAGI (reference sequence). V was shortened by 5 bases and J by 5 bases, with 28 bases between the two germline ends. This CDR3 region has 18 residues. This table comes from immunoSEQ multiplex PCR, and its TCRdb copy is limited to in-frame clones, with some not included. The repertoire holds 35,000 to 45,000 clones, with roughly 93% as singletons. The sequenced sample was peripheral blood. The gene calls are TRBV6-6 and TRBJ2-7; TRBD1 is a possible D gene (6 bases). The receptor was isolated from a man aged 50 or older with active COVID-19. The CDR3 DNA reads as TGTGCCAGCAGTCGAAAGGCGGCAGGGACATCCGACGCCCACGAGCAGTACTTC. Amino acid sequence: CASSRKAAGTSDAHEQYF.